The 26 T cell receptor beta chains below come from one sample, sequenced in a study of T-cell reconstitution after alpha-beta-depleted transplantation in children. Unique molecular identifiers featured in how the TCRbeta library was prepared. TCRdb independently ran MiXCR on the PCR reads; one entry per CDR3 protein. The sample records approximately 500,000 distinct CDR3 sequences, 25% to 30% being singletons. The source was PBMCs, collected before TCRalphabeta/CD19-depleted stem cell transplant. The receptors derive from a boy under two years old with Wiskott-Aldrich syndrome, due to receive a stem cell transplant.

This clonotype was detected a few times. The chain joins TRBV29-1 to TRBJ2-7; 7 bases are shared with TRBD1. The CDR3 totals 13 residues. The ends lost 7 bases at V and 6 bases at J; junction bases unmatched: 12. CDR1 SQVTM and CDR2 ANQGSEA come from the germline V gene. DNA of the CDR3: TGCAGCGCTACAGACAGGGTGAAGTCCGAGCAGTACTTC. This encodes CSATDRVKSEQYF.

The rearrangement joins TRBV6-1 to TRBJ2-1; TRBD1 agrees at 7 bases. After removal of 8 bases from V and 7 bases from J, the junction contained 8 bases not matched to a gene. This CDR3 contains 13 residues. CDR1 MNHNS and CDR2 SASEGT come from the germline V gene. The CDR3 loop reads CASRPQGTNEQFF. In nucleotides, the CDR3 is TGTGCCAGCCGCCCACAGGGGACGAATGAGCAGTTCTTC.

The rearrangement links TRBV29-1 to TRBJ1-4, with a weak D call TRBD1 (5 bases). Trimming cost V 4 bases and J 8 bases, with 11 bases left between them. The CDR3 is 12 amino acids. In germline, CDR1 is SQVTM, CDR2 ANQGSEA. Written as DNA, the CDR3 is TGCAGCGTTGTAGGGGCGGGCGAAAAACTGTTTTTT. Translation: CSVVGAGEKLFF. Complete variable domain (other parts from reference TRBV29-1 and TRBJ1-4): SAVISQKPSRDICQRGTSLTIQCQVDSQVTMMFWYRQQPGQSLTLIATANQGSEATYESGFVIDKFPISRPNLTFSTLTVSNMSPEDSSIYLCSVVGAGEKLFFGSGTQLSVL.

The rearrangement joins TRBV5-1 to TRBJ1-5; D gene ambiguous. This CDR3 is built from 17 residues. Trimming stripped 0 bases from V and 1 base from J, with 14 bases between. Germline V gene data show CDR1 as SGHRS and CDR2 as YFSETQ. CDR3 coding DNA: TGCGCCAGCAGCTTGGGGCCGGGAGGGCAAAGCAATCAGCCCCAGCATTTT. This translates into CASSLGPGGQSNQPQHF. Full variable domain (missing parts from reference TRBV5-1 and TRBJ1-5): KAGVTQTPRYLIKTRGQQVTLSCSPISGHRSVSWYQQTPGQGLQFLFEYFSETQRNKGNFPGRFSGRQFSNSRSEMNVSTLELGDSALYLCASSLGPGGQSNQPQHFGDGTRLSIL.

This chain joins TRBV9 and TRBJ2-1; TRBD2 matches 8 bases. CDR1 SGDLS and CDR2 YYNGEE come from the germline V gene. The CDR3 length is 17 residues. J lost 1 base, V lost 0 bases, and 6 bases had no gene match. CDR3 sequence reads: CASSVGGSGTSYNEQFF. The CDR3 DNA is TGTGCCAGCAGCGTAGGCGGTAGCGGGACTTCCTACAATGAGCAGTTCTTC.

The chain couples TRBV20-1 to TRBJ2-7, with no clear D. The CDR3 has 12 residues. Trimming removed 0 bases from V and 7 bases from J, with 10 bases in between. Germline assignment: CDR1 DFQATT and CDR2 SNEGSKA (reference sequence). The CDR3 DNA reads TGCAGTGCTAGAGATAGGCGGTTTGAGCAGTACTTC. This gives the protein CSARDRRFEQYF.

This clonotype came up a few times. The chain uses TRBV5-1 and TRBJ1-3, with D perhaps TRBD1 (6 bases). V lost 3 bases to trimming and J lost 0 bases, with 13 bases between them. Germline CDR1 and CDR2: SGHRS and YFSETQ. The CDR3 is made up of 16 amino acids. The chain's CDR3 is CASSSTSGASGNTIYF. The CDR3 nucleotides are TGCGCCAGCAGCTCGACCTCAGGGGCCTCTGGAAACACCATATATTTT. Variable domain in full (rest from reference TRBV5-1 and TRBJ1-3): KAGVTQTPRYLIKTRGQQVTLSCSPISGHRSVSWYQQTPGQGLQFLFEYFSETQRNKGNFPGRFSGRQFSNSRSEMNVSTLELGDSALYLCASSSTSGASGNTIYFGEGSWLTVV.

This clonotype was counted between two and nine times. V gene TRBV1 combines with J gene TRBJ2-3; no DNA check was done on the table's D call, TRBD2. TRBV1 is a documented pseudogene. There are 14 residues in the CDR3. The CDR3 here is CTSSGSICTDTQYF. CDR3 in DNA: TGCACCAGCAGCGGGAGTATTTGTACAGATACGCAGTATTTT.

This clonotype was observed a handful of times. Here the CDR3 reads CASSWDRSVYEQYF. For the CDR3, the DNA is TGCGCCAGCAGCTGGGACCGTTCGGTCTACGAGCAGTACTTC. The chain recombines TRBV5-1 with TRBJ2-7; perhaps D is TRBD1 or TRBD2 (5 bases each). Trimming shortened V by 3 bases and J by 3 bases, and 13 bases separated the two germline ends. Germline V CDR1 and CDR2: SGHRS, YFSETQ. This CDR3 region has 14 residues.

The gene calls are TRBV7-2 and TRBJ2-7; D may be TRBD2 (6 bases). The germline V gene encodes CDR1 SGHTA and CDR2 FQGNSA. CDR3 length: 16 amino acids. V was shortened by 0 bases and J by 5 bases, with 17 bases between the two germline ends. The chain's CDR3 is CASSLAGRVRSDEQYF. CDR3 DNA sequence: TGTGCCAGCAGCTTAGCCGGGAGAGTTCGTAGTGACGAGCAGTACTTC. The whole variable domain, filled in from reference TRBV7-2 and TRBJ2-7, reads GAGVSQSPSNKVTEKGKDVELRCDPISGHTALYWYRQSLGQGLEFLIYFQGNSAPDKSGLPSDRFSAERTGGSVSTLTIQRTQQEDSAVYLCASSLAGRVRSDEQYFGPGTRLTVT.

In its sample, this clonotype was seen many times. The chain uses TRBV5-1 and TRBJ1-1; weak D call: TRBD1 (6 bases). V was clipped by 0 bases and J by 5 bases, with 11 bases between them. The V gene's germline CDR1 is SGHRS and CDR2 YFSETQ. This CDR3 has 14 residues. The CDR3 loop is CASSLDWGRTEAFF. The CDR3 nucleotides read TGCGCCAGCAGCTTGGATTGGGGGCGTACTGAAGCTTTCTTT.

This chain connects TRBV15 to TRBJ2-5; 7 bases agree with TRBD2. The CDR3 length is 19 residues. Germline values: CDR1 LNHNV, CDR2 YYDKDF (reference sequence). J gave up 1 base and V 1 base, and 15 bases lay outside the gene matches. The CDR3 DNA reads TGTGCCACCAGCAGAGGACATTTACGGACTAGTGAAGGCCAAGAGACCCAGTACTTC. Protein sequence: CATSRGHLRTSEGQETQYF.

This sequence joins TRBV2 and TRBJ2-1; 9 nucleotides line up with TRBD2. Germline V lookup: CDR1 SNHLY, CDR2 FYNNEI. The trim removed 7 bases at V and 4 bases at J, leaving 2 bases unmatched. The CDR3 length is 13 residues. CDR3 residues: CASMLAGYNEQFF. CDR3 nucleotides: TGTGCCAGCATGCTAGCGGGGTACAATGAGCAGTTCTTC.

This clonotype was counted between two and nine times. The V call is TRBV9, the J call TRBJ2-2; tentatively, D is TRBD1 or TRBD2 (5 bases each). Germline V gene sequence: CDR1 SGDLS, CDR2 YYNGEE. V lost 4 bases and J 3 bases, leaving 10 bases between the germline ends. The CDR3 totals 14 residues. The CDR3 DNA sequence: TGTGCCAGCAGCACGGGACCCCACACCGGGGAGCTGTTTTTT. Protein product: CASSTGPHTGELFF.

The chain carries TRBV29-1 and TRBJ2-7; D gene unclear. The germline V gene encodes CDR1 SQVTM and CDR2 ANQGSEA. The length of the CDR3 is 15 residues. V was cut by 1 base and J by 3 bases, with 16 bases left in between. The CDR3 here is CSVEGTNLGNYEQYF. The CDR3 bases are TGCAGCGTTGAAGGGACCAACTTGGGGAACTACGAGCAGTACTTC.

This clonotype showed up just a few times. The V call is TRBV5-1, the J call TRBJ2-3; D gene ambiguous. The CDR3 sequence is 14 residues long. Between the trimmed V and J ends, which lost 2 bases and 0 bases, there was a span of 7 bases. The germline gives CDR1 SGHRS, CDR2 YFSETQ. CDR3: CASSLIQSTDTQYF. In nucleotides, the CDR3 is TGCGCCAGCAGCTTAATCCAGAGCACAGATACGCAGTATTTT.

This CDR3 is CSASVTGNTGELFF. CDR3 coding DNA: TGCAGTGCTAGTGTGACAGGGAACACCGGGGAGCTGTTTTTT. The rearrangement uses TRBV20-1 and TRBJ2-2; TRBD1 is a possible D gene (6 bases). The germline gives CDR1 DFQATT, CDR2 SNEGSKA (reference sequence). Trimming took off 3 bases at V and 1 base at J, with 9 bases between the two ends. The CDR3 spans 14 residues.

The chain is built from TRBV12-3 or TRBV12-4 and TRBJ2-7; D is ambiguous. The V and J ends lost 3 bases and 6 bases respectively, with 9 bases between them. The CDR3 has 12 residues. CDR3 region: CASSFLQSEQYF. DNA for the CDR3: TGTGCCAGCAGTTTCCTACAATCCGAGCAGTACTTC.

V usage is TRBV2 and J usage is TRBJ2-2; TRBD2 matches at 9 bases. The CDR3 extends over 15 amino acids. Per germline, CDR1 SNHLY and CDR2 FYNNEI. V shed 7 bases and J 8 bases; nucleotides not matched to a gene: 11. The CDR3 nucleotides are TGTGCCAGCACCAGAAGGGCTAGCGGGAATGGGGAGCTGTTTTTT. Its protein product is CASTRRASGNGELFF.

The J gene is TRBJ1-1, the V gene TRBV12-3 or TRBV12-4; D unresolved. V lost 3 bases and J 1 base, leaving 12 bases between the germline ends. The CDR3 has 15 amino acids. DNA of the CDR3: TGTGCCAGCAGTTTCCGGGATTTGGGGAACACTGAAGCTTTCTTT. This gives the protein CASSFRDLGNTEAFF.

The chain couples TRBV6-5 to TRBJ1-5; no clear D. The germline V gene encodes CDR1 MNHEY and CDR2 SVGAGI. Trimming pared 4 bases from V and 0 bases from J, leaving 4 bases between. The CDR3 contains 13 residues. The CDR3 nucleotides read TGTGCCAGCAGTTCTAATAGCAATCAGCCCCAGCATTTT. Residues: CASSSNSNQPQHF.

The V gene is TRBV7-9, the J gene TRBJ1-3; TRBD1 agrees at 7 bases. V trimming: 5 bases; J trimming: 4 bases; junction bases outside the gene matches: 5. The CDR3 contains 14 residues. CDR1 is SEHNR and CDR2 is FQNEAQ in the germline V gene (reference sequence). The CDR3 nucleotides are TGTGCCAGCAGCCGACAGGGAAAGGGAAACACCATATATTTT. It translates to CASSRQGKGNTIYF.

This clonotype was detected only a few times. V and J are TRBV18 and TRBJ2-7, with TRBD1 matching 7 bases. CDR3 size: 14 residues. V trimming: 3 bases; J trimming: 1 base; junction bases outside the gene matches: 3. The germline V gene has CDR1 KGHSH and CDR2 LQKENI. The CDR3 DNA sequence: TGTGCCAGCTCACCTGACAGGGAGTCCTACGAGCAGTACTTC. Its translation: CASSPDRESYEQYF. Looking up the rest from reference TRBV18 and TRBJ2-7 gives the full variable domain: NAGVMQNPRHLVRRRGQEARLRCSPMKGHSHVYWYRQLPEEGLKFMVYLQKENIIDESGMPKERFSAEFPKEGPSILRIQQVVRGDSAAYFCASSPDRESYEQYFGPGTRLTVT.

This sequence joins TRBV10-3 and TRBJ2-5; 11 nucleotides align to TRBD2. The V segment lost 8 bases and the J segment 0 bases; nucleotides outside the gene matches: 8. CDR3 length: 16 residues. CDR1 and CDR2 (germline): ENHRY, SYGVKD. The CDR3 nucleotides are TGTGCCATCGGGGGTTGGACTAGCGGGTACCAAGAGACCCAGTACTTC. The encoded protein is CAIGGWTSGYQETQYF.

This clonotype was found a few times. This chain connects TRBV7-9 to TRBJ2-1; D is perhaps TRBD1 (5 bases). This CDR3 has 17 residues. The V and J ends lost 1 base and 0 bases respectively, with 13 bases between them. Germline CDR1 reads SEHNR; CDR2 reads FQNEAQ (reference sequence). The CDR3 protein is CASSLEGRTFSYNEQFF. CDR3 sequence (DNA): TGTGCCAGCAGCTTAGAGGGTAGGACATTCTCCTACAATGAGCAGTTCTTC. Together with reference TRBV7-9 and TRBJ2-1, the CDR3 gives the full variable domain: DTGVSQNPRHKITKRGQNVTFRCDPISEHNRLYWYRQTLGQGPEFLTYFQNEAQLEKSRLLSDRFSAERPKGSFSTLEIQRTEQGDSAMYLCASSLEGRTFSYNEQFFGPGTRLTVL.

This clonotype appeared a few times. The chain joins TRBV5-1 to TRBJ2-3, with a tentative D call TRBD1 (6 bases). The V gene's germline CDR1 is SGHRS and CDR2 YFSETQ. The ends were cut back, 5 bases at V and 4 bases at J, with 17 bases in the middle. This CDR3 is 15 amino acids long. The CDR3, as DNA: TGCGCCAGCAGACCGGGACATGCCGGGTCAGATACGCAGTATTTT. Its translation: CASRPGHAGSDTQYF.